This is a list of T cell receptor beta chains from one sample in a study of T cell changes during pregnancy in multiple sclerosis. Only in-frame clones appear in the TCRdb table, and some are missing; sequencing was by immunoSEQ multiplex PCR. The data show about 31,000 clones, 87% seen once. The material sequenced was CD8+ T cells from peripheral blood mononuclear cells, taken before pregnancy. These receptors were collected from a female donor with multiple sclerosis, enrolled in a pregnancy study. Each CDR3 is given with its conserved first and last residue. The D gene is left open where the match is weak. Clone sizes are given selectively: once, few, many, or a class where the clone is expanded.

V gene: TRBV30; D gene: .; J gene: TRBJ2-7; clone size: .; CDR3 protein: CAWSVGESYEQYF; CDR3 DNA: TGTGCCTGGAGTGTAGGGGAATCCTACGAGCAGTACTTC
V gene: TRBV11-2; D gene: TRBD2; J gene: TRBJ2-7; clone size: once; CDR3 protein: CASSFQAGGPHEQYF; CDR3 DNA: TGTGCCAGCAGCTTTCAAGCGGGAGGGCCCCACGAGCAGTACTTC
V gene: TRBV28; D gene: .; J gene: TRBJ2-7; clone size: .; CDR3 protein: CASSLYDSGDEQYF; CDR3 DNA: TGTGCCAGCAGTTTATATGACAGTGGGGACGAGCAGTACTTC
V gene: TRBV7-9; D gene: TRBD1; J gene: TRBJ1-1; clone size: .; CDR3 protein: CASSLEPDRAANTEAFF; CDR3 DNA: TGTGCCAGCAGCTTAGAACCGGACAGGGCCGCGAACACTGAAGCTTTCTTT
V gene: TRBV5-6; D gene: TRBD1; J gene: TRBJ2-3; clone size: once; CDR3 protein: CASSLFSGQGTLDTQYF; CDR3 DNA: TGTGCCAGCAGCTTGTTTTCGGGACAGGGGACATTAGATACGCAGTATTTT
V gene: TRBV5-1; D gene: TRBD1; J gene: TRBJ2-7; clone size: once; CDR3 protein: CASSLRQGSYEQYF; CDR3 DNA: TGCGCCAGCAGCTTAAGACAGGGCTCCTACGAGCAGTACTTC
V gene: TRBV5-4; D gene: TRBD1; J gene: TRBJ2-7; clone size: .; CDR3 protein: CASSTGQGYEQYF; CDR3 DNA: TGTGCCAGCAGCACAGGACAGGGTTACGAGCAGTACTTC
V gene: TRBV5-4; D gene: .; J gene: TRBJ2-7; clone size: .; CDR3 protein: CASSLASNGNYEQYF; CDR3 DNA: TGTGCCAGCAGCTTGGCCAGTAACGGGAACTACGAGCAGTACTTC
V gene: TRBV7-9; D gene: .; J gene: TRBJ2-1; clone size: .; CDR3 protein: CASSLGERHLNNEQFF; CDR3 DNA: TGTGCCAGCAGCTTAGGGGAGCGACACCTTAACAATGAGCAGTTCTTC
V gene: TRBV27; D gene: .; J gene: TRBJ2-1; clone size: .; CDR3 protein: CASSFSGEGYNEQFF; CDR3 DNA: TGTGCCAGCAGTTTCTCGGGAGAGGGGTACAATGAGCAGTTCTTC
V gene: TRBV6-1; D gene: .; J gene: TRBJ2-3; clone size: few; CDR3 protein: CASGVGSGTDTQYF; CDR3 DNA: TGTGCCAGCGGAGTTGGTTCAGGGACAGATACGCAGTATTTT
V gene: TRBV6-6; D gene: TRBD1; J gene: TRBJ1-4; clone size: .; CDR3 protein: CASSSGGESEKLFF; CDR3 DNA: TGTGCCAGCAGTTCAGGGGGCGAGAGTGAAAAACTGTTTTTT
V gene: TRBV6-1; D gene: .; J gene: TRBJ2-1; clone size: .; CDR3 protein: CASSDSAHNEQFF; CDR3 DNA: TGTGCCAGCAGTGACAGCGCCCACAATGAGCAGTTCTTC
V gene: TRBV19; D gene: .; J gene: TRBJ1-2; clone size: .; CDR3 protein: CASSFRGSGGYTF; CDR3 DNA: TGTGCCAGTAGTTTCCGCGGATCGGGTGGCTACACCTTC
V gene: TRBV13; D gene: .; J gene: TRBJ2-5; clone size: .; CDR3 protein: CASSALRSIEETQYF; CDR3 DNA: TGTGCCAGCAGCGCGCTCCGGTCAATCGAAGAGACCCAGTACTTC
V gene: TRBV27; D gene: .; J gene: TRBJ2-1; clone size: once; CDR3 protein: CASSTRDIPYNEQFF; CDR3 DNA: TGTGCCAGCAGTACCCGGGACATACCCTACAATGAGCAGTTCTTC
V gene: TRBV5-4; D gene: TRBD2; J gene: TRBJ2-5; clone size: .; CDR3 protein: CASSTGTSLWGQETQYF; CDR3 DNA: TGTGCCAGCAGCACCGGGACTAGCTTATGGGGACAAGAGACCCAGTACTTC
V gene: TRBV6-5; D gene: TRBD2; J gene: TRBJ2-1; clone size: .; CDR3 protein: CASSYSTGGGYNEQFF; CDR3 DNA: TGTGCCAGCAGTTACTCGACGGGAGGGGGCTACAATGAGCAGTTCTTC
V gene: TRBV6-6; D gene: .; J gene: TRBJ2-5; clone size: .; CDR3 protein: CASSYLSSPNQETQYF; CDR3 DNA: TGTGCCAGCAGTTACCTTTCGTCGCCTAATCAAGAGACCCAGTACTTC
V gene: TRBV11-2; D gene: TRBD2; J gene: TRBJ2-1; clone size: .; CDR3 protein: CASSVLGRDPYNEQFF; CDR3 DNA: TGTGCCAGCAGCGTCCTAGGGAGGGACCCCTACAATGAGCAGTTCTTC
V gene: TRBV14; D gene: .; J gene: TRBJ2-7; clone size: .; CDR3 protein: CASSQTGADPSYEQYF; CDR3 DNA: TGTGCCAGCAGCCAGACTGGGGCAGATCCTTCCTACGAGCAGTACTTC
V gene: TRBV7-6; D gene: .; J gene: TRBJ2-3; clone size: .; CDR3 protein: CASSFGVQVTDTQYF; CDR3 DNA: TGTGCCAGCAGCTTTGGGGTACAGGTCACAGATACGCAGTATTTT
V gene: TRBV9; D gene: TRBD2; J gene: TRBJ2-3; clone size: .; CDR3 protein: CASTSGADTQYF; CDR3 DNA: TGTGCCAGCACAAGCGGGGCAGATACGCAGTATTTT
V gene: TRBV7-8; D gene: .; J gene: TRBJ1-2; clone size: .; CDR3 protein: CASSPEGVSENYGYTF; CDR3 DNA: TGTGCCAGCAGCCCAGAGGGGGTTTCGGAGAACTATGGCTACACCTTC
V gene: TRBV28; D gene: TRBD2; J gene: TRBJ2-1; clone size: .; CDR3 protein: CASSLGLAGDYYNEQFF; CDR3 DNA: TGTGCCAGCAGTTTAGGGCTAGCGGGAGATTACTACAATGAGCAGTTCTTC
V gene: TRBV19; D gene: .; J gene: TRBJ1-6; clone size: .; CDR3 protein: CASSIERERHSPLHF; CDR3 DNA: TGTGCCAGTAGTATAGAGAGGGAGAGACATTCACCCCTCCACTTT
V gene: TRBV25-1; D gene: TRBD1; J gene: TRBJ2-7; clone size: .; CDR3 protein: CASGQGYEQYF; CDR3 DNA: TGTGCTTCGGGACAGGGCTACGAGCAGTACTTC
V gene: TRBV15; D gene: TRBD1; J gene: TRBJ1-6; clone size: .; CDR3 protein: CATSNRGNSPLHF; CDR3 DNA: TGTGCCACCAGCAACAGGGGAAATTCACCCCTCCACTTT
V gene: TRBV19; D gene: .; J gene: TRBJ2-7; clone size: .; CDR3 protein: CASSIDLEGEQYF; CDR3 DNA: TGTGCCAGTAGTATAGATCTAGAAGGCGAGCAGTACTTC
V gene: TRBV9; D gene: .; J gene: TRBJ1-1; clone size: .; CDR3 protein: CASSGEELNTEAFF; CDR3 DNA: TGTGCCAGCAGCGGGGAGGAGTTGAACACTGAAGCTTTCTTT
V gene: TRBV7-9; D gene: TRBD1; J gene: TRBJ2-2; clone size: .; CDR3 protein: CASSFKFQDRGPGELFF; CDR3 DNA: TGTGCCAGCAGCTTTAAATTCCAGGACAGGGGGCCCGGGGAGCTGTTTTTT
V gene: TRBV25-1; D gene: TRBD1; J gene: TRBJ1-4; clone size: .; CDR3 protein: CASSDFQGADEKLFF; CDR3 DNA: TGTGCCAGCAGTGATTTCCAGGGGGCGGATGAAAAACTGTTTTTT
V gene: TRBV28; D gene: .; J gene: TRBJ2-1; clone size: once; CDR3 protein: CASSVSYNEQFF; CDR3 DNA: TGTGCCAGCAGCGTCTCCTACAATGAGCAGTTCTTC
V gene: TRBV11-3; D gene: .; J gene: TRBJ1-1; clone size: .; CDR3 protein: CASSPRGREPFF; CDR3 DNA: TGTGCCAGCAGCCCTAGGGGCAGGGAACCTTTCTTT
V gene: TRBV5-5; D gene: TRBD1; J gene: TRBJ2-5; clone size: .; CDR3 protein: CASSHFQGALRTQYF; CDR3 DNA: TGTGCCAGCAGCCATTTCCAGGGGGCTCTGAGGACCCAGTACTTC
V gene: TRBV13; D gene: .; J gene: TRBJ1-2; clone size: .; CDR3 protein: CASSLDAGYGYTF; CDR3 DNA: TGTGCCAGCAGCTTAGATGCAGGCTATGGCTACACCTTC
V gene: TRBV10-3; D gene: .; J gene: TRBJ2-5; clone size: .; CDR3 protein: CAISEPDLGETQYF; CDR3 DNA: TGTGCCATCAGTGAGCCGGACTTGGGCGAGACCCAGTACTTC
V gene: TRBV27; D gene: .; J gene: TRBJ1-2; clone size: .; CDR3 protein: CASSPGQLYYGYTF; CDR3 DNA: TGTGCCAGCAGTCCAGGACAGCTTTACTATGGCTACACCTTC
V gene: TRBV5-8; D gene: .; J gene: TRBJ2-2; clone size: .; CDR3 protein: CASSLTVNTGELFF; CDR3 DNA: TGTGCCAGCAGCTTGACAGTGAACACCGGGGAGCTGTTTTTT
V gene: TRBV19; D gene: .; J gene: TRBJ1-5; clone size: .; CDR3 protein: CASSYGGNQPQHF; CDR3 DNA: TGTGCCAGTAGTTACGGTGGCAATCAGCCCCAGCATTTT
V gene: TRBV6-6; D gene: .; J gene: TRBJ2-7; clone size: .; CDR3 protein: CASSYSRVDDEQYF; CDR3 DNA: TGTGCCAGCAGTTACAGCAGGGTGGATGACGAGCAGTACTTC
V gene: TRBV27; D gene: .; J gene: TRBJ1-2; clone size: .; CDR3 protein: CASKSQAGGYTF; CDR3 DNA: TGTGCCAGCAAGTCACAGGCCGGTGGCTACACCTTC